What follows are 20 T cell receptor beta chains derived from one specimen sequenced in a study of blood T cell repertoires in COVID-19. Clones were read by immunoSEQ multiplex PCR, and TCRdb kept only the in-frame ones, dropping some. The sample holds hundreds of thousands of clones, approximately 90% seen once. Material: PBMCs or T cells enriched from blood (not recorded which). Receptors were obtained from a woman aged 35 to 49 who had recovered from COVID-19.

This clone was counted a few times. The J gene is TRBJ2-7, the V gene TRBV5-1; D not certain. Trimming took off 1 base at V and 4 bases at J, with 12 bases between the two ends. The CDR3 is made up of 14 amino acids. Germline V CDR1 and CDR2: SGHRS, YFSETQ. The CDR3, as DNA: TGCGCCAGCAGCTTGAGGCTTCAGGTATACGAGCAGTACTTC. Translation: CASSLRLQVYEQYF. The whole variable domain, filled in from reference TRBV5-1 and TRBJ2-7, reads KAGVTQTPRYLIKTRGQQVTLSCSPISGHRSVSWYQQTPGQGLQFLFEYFSETQRNKGNFPGRFSGRQFSNSRSEMNVSTLELGDSALYLCASSLRLQVYEQYFGPGTRLTVT.

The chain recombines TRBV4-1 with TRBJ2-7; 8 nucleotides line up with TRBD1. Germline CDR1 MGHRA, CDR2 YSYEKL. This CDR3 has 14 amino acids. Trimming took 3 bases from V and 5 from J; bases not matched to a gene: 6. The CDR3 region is CASSQRTGSHEQYF. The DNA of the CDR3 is TGCGCCAGCAGCCAGAGGACAGGGTCCCACGAGCAGTACTTC.

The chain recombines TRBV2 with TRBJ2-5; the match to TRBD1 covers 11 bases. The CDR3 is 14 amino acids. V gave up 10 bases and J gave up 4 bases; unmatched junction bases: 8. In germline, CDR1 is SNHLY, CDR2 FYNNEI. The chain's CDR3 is CATQGDRGSETQYF. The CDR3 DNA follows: TGTGCCACCCAGGGGGACAGGGGGTCAGAGACCCAGTACTTC.

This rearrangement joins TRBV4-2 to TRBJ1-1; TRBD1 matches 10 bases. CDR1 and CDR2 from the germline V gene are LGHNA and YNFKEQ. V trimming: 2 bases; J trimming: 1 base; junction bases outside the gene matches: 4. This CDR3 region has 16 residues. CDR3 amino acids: CASSQFRDRGNTEAFF. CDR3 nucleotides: TGTGCCAGCAGCCAATTCCGGGACAGGGGGAACACTGAAGCTTTCTTT.

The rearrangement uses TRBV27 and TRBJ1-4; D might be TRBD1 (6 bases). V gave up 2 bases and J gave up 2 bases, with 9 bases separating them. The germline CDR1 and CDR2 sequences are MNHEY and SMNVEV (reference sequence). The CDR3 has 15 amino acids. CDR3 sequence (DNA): TGTGCCAGCAGTTTACGGGGGGCGACTAATGAAAAACTGTTTTTT. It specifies CASSLRGATNEKLFF.

The CDR3 DNA is TGTGCCAGCAGCCACCGGCTGGGACAGGGGGCAATAGGAGCTTTCTTT. It specifies CASSHRLGQGAIGAFF. The genes are TRBV5-6 and TRBJ1-1; 12 positions match TRBD1. The CDR3 sequence is 16 residues long. J lost 10 bases, V lost 4 bases, and 14 bases had no gene match. Germline assignment: CDR1 SGHDT and CDR2 YYEEEE.

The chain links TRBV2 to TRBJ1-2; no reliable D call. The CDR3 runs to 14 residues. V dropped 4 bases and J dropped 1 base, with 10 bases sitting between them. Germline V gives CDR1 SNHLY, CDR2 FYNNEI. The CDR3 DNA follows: TGTGCCAGCAGTGTACCTGCGAGTAACTATGGCTACACCTTC. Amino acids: CASSVPASNYGYTF.

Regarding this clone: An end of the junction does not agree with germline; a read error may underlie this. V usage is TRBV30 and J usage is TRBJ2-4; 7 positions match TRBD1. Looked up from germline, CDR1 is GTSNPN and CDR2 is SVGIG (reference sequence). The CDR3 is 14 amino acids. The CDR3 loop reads CAWSRGTAQNIQYF. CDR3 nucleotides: TGTGCCTGGAGTCGAGGGACAGCCCAAAACATTCAGTACTTC.

The CDR3, as DNA: TGTGCCAGCAGCGAGACGCCCGACAGGGAAGGGGGCTACACCTTC. Residues: CASSETPDREGGYTF. The chain employs TRBV6-5 and TRBJ1-2; 7 nucleotides align to TRBD1. The CDR3 length is 15 residues. CDR1 MNHEY and CDR2 SVGAGI come from the germline V gene. The trim removed 6 bases at V and 8 bases at J, leaving 15 bases unmatched.

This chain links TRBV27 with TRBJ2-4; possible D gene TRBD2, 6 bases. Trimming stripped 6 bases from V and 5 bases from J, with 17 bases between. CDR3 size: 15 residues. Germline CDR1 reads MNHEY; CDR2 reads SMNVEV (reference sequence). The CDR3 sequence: CASSPRGEVQNIQYF. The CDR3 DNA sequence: TGTGCCAGCAGCCCAAGAGGGGAGGTGCAAAACATTCAGTACTTC.

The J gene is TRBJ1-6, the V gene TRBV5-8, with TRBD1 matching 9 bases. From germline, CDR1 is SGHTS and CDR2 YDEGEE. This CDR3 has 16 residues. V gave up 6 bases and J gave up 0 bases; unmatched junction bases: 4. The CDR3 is CASTGTGSSYNSPLHF. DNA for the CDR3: TGTGCCAGCACCGGGACAGGGAGCTCCTATAATTCACCCCTCCACTTT.

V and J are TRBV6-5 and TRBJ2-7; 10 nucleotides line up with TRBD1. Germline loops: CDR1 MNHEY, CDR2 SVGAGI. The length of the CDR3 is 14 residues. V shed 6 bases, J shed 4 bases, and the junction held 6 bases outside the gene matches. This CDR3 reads CASSRGTGVYEQYF. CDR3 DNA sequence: TGTGCCAGCAGCCGAGGGACAGGGGTATACGAGCAGTACTTC.

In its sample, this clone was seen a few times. The CDR3 coding sequence is TGTGCCTGGAGTGTATCAGTCTCCTACGAGCAGTACTTC. Protein product: CAWSVSVSYEQYF. The chain uses TRBV30 and TRBJ2-7, with D unclear. V shed 0 bases and J shed 0 bases, with 6 bases lying between them. The CDR3 covers 13 residues. Germline values: CDR1 GTSNPN, CDR2 SVGIG (reference sequence).

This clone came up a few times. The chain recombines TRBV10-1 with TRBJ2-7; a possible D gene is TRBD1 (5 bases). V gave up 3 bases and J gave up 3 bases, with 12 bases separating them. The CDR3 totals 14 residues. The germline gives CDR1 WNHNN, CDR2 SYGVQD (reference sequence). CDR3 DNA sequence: TGCGCCAGCAGTGATGGTGGGGCCCTCTACGAGCAGTACTTC. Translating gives CASSDGGALYEQYF.

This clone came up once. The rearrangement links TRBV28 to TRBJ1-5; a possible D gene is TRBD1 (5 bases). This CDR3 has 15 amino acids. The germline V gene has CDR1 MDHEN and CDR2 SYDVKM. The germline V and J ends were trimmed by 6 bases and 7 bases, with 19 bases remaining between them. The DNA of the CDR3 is TGTGCCAGCAGCCCTAGGGGCAGGGCCGGGCAGCCCCAGCATTTT. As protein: CASSPRGRAGQPQHF.

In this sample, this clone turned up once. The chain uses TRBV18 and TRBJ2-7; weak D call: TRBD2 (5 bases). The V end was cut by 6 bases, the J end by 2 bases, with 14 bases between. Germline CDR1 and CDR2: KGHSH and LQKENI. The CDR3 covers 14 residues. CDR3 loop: CASSSAASTYEQYF. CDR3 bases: TGTGCCAGCTCTTCAGCGGCGTCCACCTACGAGCAGTACTTC. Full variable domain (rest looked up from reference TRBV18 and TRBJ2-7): NAGVMQNPRHLVRRRGQEARLRCSPMKGHSHVYWYRQLPEEGLKFMVYLQKENIIDESGMPKERFSAEFPKEGPSILRIQQVVRGDSAAYFCASSSAASTYEQYFGPGTRLTVT.

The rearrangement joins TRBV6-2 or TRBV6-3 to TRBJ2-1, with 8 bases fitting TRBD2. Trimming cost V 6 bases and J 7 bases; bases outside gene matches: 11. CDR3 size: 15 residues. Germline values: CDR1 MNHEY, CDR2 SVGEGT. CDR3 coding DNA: TGTGCCAGCAGCCGAGCGGGGGCCGTGCGAAATGAGCAGTTCTTC. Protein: CASSRAGAVRNEQFF.

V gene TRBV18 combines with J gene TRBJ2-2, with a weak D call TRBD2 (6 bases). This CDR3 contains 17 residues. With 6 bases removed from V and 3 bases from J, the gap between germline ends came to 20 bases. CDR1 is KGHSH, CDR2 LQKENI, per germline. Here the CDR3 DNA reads TGTGCCAGCTCTACGGGACTTCCCTTTATTTACACCGGGGAGCTGTTTTTT. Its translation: CASSTGLPFIYTGELFF.

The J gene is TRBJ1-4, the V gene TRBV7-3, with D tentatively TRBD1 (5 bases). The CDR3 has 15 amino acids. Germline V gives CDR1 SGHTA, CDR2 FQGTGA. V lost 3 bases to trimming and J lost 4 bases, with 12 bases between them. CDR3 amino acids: CASSFSRGFNEKLFF. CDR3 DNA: TGTGCCAGCAGCTTTTCCCGGGGGTTTAATGAAAAACTGTTTTTT.

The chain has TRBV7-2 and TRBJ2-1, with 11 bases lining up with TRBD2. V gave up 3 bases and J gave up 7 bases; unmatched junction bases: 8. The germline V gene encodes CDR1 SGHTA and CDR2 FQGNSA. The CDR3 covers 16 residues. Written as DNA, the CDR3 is TGTGCCAGCAGCTTTGGGCCACGGACTAGCGGGAATGAGCAGTTCTTC. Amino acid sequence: CASSFGPRTSGNEQFF.